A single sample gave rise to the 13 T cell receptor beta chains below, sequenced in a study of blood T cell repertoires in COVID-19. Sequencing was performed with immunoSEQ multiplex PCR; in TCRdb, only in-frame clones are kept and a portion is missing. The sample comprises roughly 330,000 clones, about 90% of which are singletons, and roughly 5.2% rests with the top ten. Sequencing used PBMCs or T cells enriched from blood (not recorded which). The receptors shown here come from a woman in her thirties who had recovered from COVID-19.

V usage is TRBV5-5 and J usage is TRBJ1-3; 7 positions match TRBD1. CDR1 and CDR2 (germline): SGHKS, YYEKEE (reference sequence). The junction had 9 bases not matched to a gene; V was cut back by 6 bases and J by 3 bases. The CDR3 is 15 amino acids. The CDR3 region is CASKFDRAGGNTIYF. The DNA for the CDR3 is TGTGCCAGCAAGTTCGACAGGGCGGGTGGAAACACCATATATTTT.

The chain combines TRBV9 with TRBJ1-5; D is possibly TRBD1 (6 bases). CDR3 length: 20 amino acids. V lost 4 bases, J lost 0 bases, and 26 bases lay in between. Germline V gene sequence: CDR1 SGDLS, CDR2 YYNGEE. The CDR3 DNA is TGTGCCAGCAGCCCGAAACGAGGCGTAGGGACACCAGTTAGCAATCAGCCCCAGCATTTT. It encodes CASSPKRGVGTPVSNQPQHF.

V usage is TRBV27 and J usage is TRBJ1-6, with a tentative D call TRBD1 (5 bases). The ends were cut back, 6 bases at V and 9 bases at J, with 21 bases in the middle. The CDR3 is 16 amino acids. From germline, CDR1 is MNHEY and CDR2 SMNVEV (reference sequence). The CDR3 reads CASSLLGGKIGSPLHF. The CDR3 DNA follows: TGTGCCAGCAGCCTCTTGGGGGGGAAGATCGGTTCACCCCTCCACTTT.

DNA of the CDR3: TGTGCCACCAGTGCCCAGTTCGGACAGATCACAGATACGCAGTATTTT. Translated: CATSAQFGQITDTQYF. This chain links TRBV24-1 with TRBJ2-3, with D tentatively TRBD1 (6 bases). The CDR3 sequence is 16 residues long. Trimming left V 5 bases short and J 2 bases short, with 16 bases between. CDR1 and CDR2 from the germline V gene are KGHDR and SFDVKD.

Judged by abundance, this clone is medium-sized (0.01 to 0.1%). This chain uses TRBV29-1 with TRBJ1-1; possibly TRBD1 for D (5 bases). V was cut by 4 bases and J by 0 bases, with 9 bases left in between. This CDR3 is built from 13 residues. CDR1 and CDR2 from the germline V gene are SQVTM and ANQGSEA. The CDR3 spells CSVGQQVNTEAFF. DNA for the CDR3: TGCAGCGTTGGCCAACAGGTGAACACTGAAGCTTTCTTT.

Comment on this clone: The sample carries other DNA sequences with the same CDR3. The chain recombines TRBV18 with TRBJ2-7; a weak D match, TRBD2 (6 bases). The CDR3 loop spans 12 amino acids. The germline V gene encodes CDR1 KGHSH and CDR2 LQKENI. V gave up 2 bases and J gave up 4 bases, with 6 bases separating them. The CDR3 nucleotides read TGTGCCAGCTCACCAGGGGGGTACGAGCAGTACTTC. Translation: CASSPGGYEQYF.

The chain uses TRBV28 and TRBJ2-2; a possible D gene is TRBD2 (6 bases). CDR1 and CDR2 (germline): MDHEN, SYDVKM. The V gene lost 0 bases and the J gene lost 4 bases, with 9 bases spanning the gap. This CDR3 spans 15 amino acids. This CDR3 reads CASSLWMGGTGELFF. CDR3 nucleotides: TGTGCCAGCAGTTTATGGATGGGGGGCACCGGGGAGCTGTTTTTT.

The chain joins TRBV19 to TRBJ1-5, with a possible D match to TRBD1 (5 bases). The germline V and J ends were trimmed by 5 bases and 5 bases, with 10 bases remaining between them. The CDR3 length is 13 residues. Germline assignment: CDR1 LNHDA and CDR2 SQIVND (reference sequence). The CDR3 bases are TGTGCCAGTAGTGGGGGGGGATATCAGCCCCAGCATTTT. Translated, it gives CASSGGGYQPQHF. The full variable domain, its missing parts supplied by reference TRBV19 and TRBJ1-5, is DGGITQSPKYLFRKEGQNVTLSCEQNLNHDAMYWYRQDPGQGLRLIYYSQIVNDFQKGDIAEGYSVSREKKESFPLTVTSAQKNPTAFYLCASSGGGYQPQHFGDGTRLSIL.

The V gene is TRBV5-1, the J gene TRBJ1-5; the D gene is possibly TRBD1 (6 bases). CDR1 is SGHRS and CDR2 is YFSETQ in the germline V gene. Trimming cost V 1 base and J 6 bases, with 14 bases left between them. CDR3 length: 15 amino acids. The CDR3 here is CASSLRPGDSQPQHF. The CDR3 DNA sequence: TGCGCCAGCAGCTTGAGGCCAGGGGATAGTCAGCCCCAGCATTTT.

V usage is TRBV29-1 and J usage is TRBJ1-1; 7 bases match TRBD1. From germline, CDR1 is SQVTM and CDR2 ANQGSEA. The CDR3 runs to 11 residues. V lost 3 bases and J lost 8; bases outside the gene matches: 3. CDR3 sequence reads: CSVEGTVEAFF. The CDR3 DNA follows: TGCAGCGTTGAGGGGACAGTGGAAGCTTTCTTT.

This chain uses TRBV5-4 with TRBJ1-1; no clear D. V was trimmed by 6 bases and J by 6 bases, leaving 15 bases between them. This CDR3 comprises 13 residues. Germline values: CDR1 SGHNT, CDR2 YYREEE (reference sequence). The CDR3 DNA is TGTGCCAGCACCCAGACATTGGGAGCTGAAGCTTTCTTT. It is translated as CASTQTLGAEAFF.

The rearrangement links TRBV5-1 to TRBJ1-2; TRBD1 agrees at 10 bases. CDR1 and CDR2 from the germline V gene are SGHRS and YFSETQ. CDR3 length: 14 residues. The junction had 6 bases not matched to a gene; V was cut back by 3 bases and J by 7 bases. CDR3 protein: CASSSTTGGSGYTF. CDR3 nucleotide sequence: TGCGCCAGCAGCTCTACGACAGGGGGCTCTGGCTACACCTTC.

CDR3 loop: CAITTGTNQPQHF. The CDR3 region has the DNA TGTGCCATCACTACAGGGACCAATCAGCCCCAGCATTTT. This rearrangement joins TRBV10-3 to TRBJ1-5; a possible D gene is TRBD1 (6 bases). In germline, CDR1 is ENHRY, CDR2 SYGVKD. The CDR3 consists of 13 residues. The V gene lost 7 bases and the J gene lost 3 bases, with 10 bases spanning the gap.